Listed below are T cell receptor beta chains from one sample, sequenced in a study of Ad26.COV2.S vaccination and SARS-CoV-2 variants. Sequenced by immunoSEQ multiplex PCR; TCRdb stores in-frame clones only, minus some. Seen here are hundreds of thousands of clones, roughly 90% observed once, and the top ten hold approximately 1.5%. This specimen was peripheral blood, taken in a trial of Ad26.COV2.S vaccine versus placebo. The receptor set was obtained from a person between 18 and 65 years old who received the Ad26.COV2.S COVID-19 vaccine or a placebo. CDR3s include the opening cysteine and the closing phenylalanine or tryptophan. Fields, in order: CDR3 protein, CDR3 DNA, D gene, J gene, V gene, clone size. The D gene is left open where the match is weak. Clone size appears in some rows only: once, few, many, or a class for an expanded clone.

CDR3aa: CASSFWESYNSPLHF
CDR3nt: TGCGCCAGCAGCTTTTGGGAGTCCTATAATTCACCCCTCCACTTT
d_gene: .
j_gene: TRBJ1-6
v_gene: TRBV5-1
abundance: once

CDR3aa: CASSYQGAMNTEAFF
CDR3nt: TGTGCCAGCAGTTACCAGGGGGCAATGAACACTGAAGCTTTCTTT
d_gene: TRBD1
j_gene: TRBJ1-1
v_gene: TRBV6-2/TRBV6-3
abundance: .

CDR3aa: CASGQGIYGYTF
CDR3nt: TGTGCCAGCGGACAGGGCATATATGGCTACACCTTC
d_gene: TRBD1
j_gene: TRBJ1-2
v_gene: TRBV12-3/TRBV12-4
abundance: .

CDR3aa: CASSAPGQGGVYGYTF
CDR3nt: TGCGCCAGCAGCGCCCCGGGACAGGGGGGGGTCTATGGCTACACCTTC
d_gene: TRBD1
j_gene: TRBJ1-2
v_gene: TRBV5-1
abundance: .

CDR3aa: CASSPTVRAVGQPQHF
CDR3nt: TGTGCCAGCTCCCCGACTGTCAGGGCGGTAGGTCAGCCCCAGCATTTT
d_gene: .
j_gene: TRBJ1-5
v_gene: TRBV18
abundance: .

CDR3aa: CASSPRQIAKNIQYF
CDR3nt: TGTGCCAGCAGCCCTCGACAGATAGCCAAAAACATTCAGTACTTC
d_gene: .
j_gene: TRBJ2-4
v_gene: TRBV5-6
abundance: .

CDR3aa: CASSRTQGSNTGELFF
CDR3nt: TGTGCCAGCAGCCGTACACAGGGGTCGAACACCGGGGAGCTGTTTTTT
d_gene: TRBD1
j_gene: TRBJ2-2
v_gene: TRBV6-2/TRBV6-3
abundance: .

CDR3aa: CASSLVGASGDSSYEQYF
CDR3nt: TGTGCCAGCAGCTTAGTTGGGGCTAGCGGAGATTCCTCCTACGAGCAGTACTTC
d_gene: TRBD2
j_gene: TRBJ2-7
v_gene: TRBV13
abundance: .

CDR3aa: CASSLTGTGYRTDTQYF
CDR3nt: TGTGCCAGCAGCTTAACCGGGACAGGGTATCGCACAGATACGCAGTATTTT
d_gene: TRBD1
j_gene: TRBJ2-3
v_gene: TRBV7-8
abundance: .

CDR3aa: CASSQRGGYEQYF
CDR3nt: TGCGCCAGCAGCCAGAGAGGCGGGTACGAGCAGTACTTC
d_gene: .
j_gene: TRBJ2-7
v_gene: TRBV5-1
abundance: .

CDR3aa: CASSFGLAGGNEQFF
CDR3nt: TGTGCCAGCAGTTTCGGACTAGCGGGCGGGAATGAGCAGTTCTTC
d_gene: TRBD2
j_gene: TRBJ2-1
v_gene: TRBV27
abundance: .

CDR3aa: CSAGTGTREETQYF
CDR3nt: TGCAGCGCCGGGACAGGGACGAGAGAAGAGACCCAGTACTTC
d_gene: TRBD1
j_gene: TRBJ2-5
v_gene: TRBV29-1
abundance: once

CDR3aa: CASSPGQGASGYTF
CDR3nt: TGTGCCAGCTCACCAGGACAGGGGGCGAGCGGCTACACCTTC
d_gene: TRBD1
j_gene: TRBJ1-2
v_gene: TRBV18
abundance: .

CDR3aa: CASRLYKGHLIVGLNTEAFF
CDR3nt: TGTGCAAGTCGCTTATATAAAGGGCACCTCATTGTTGGCCTGAACACTGAAGCTTTCTTT
d_gene: .
j_gene: TRBJ1-1
v_gene: TRBV12-2
abundance: .

CDR3aa: CASSRTSGVSTDTQYF
CDR3nt: TGTGCCAGTAGTAGGACTAGCGGGGTTAGCACAGATACGCAGTATTTT
d_gene: TRBD2
j_gene: TRBJ2-3
v_gene: TRBV19
abundance: .

CDR3aa: CAPSLLQNTEAFF
CDR3nt: TGTGCCCCGTCCCTGTTACAGAACACTGAAGCTTTCTTT
d_gene: .
j_gene: TRBJ1-1
v_gene: TRBV18
abundance: .

CDR3aa: CASTTGGTYEQYF
CDR3nt: TGTGCCAGTACCACGGGAGGCACCTACGAGCAGTACTTC
d_gene: TRBD2
j_gene: TRBJ2-7
v_gene: TRBV19
abundance: .

CDR3aa: CASSYEIGLHYGYTF
CDR3nt: TGTGCCAGCAGTTACGAAATCGGCTTACACTATGGCTACACCTTC
d_gene: .
j_gene: TRBJ1-2
v_gene: TRBV6-5
abundance: .

CDR3aa: CASCLGGRGNIQYF
CDR3nt: TGTGCCAGTTGCCTCGGGGGGAGGGGGAACATTCAGTACTTC
d_gene: .
j_gene: TRBJ2-4
v_gene: TRBV6-6
abundance: .

CDR3aa: CASSSGTVKTEAFF
CDR3nt: TGTGCCAGCAGCTCCGGGACAGTTAAGACTGAAGCTTTCTTT
d_gene: TRBD1
j_gene: TRBJ1-1
v_gene: TRBV7-2
abundance: .

CDR3aa: CASSGQETQYF
CDR3nt: TGTGCCAGCAGCGGTCAGGAGACCCAGTACTTC
d_gene: .
j_gene: TRBJ2-5
v_gene: TRBV5-4
abundance: .

CDR3aa: CASSFYRGARSTNEKLFF
CDR3nt: TGTGCCAGCAGCTTCTACAGGGGGGCAAGGTCTACTAATGAAAAACTGTTTTTT
d_gene: TRBD1
j_gene: TRBJ1-4
v_gene: TRBV7-2
abundance: .

CDR3aa: CATSDGGTFNTGELFF
CDR3nt: TGTGCCACCAGTGATGGAGGGACTTTCAACACCGGGGAGCTGTTTTTT
d_gene: .
j_gene: TRBJ2-2
v_gene: TRBV24-1
abundance: .

CDR3aa: CASKRGGMDTQYF
CDR3nt: TGTGCCAGCAAGCGGGGGGGCATGGATACGCAGTATTTT
d_gene: TRBD2
j_gene: TRBJ2-3
v_gene: TRBV7-2
abundance: once

CDR3aa: CASSLVGGANEKLFF
CDR3nt: TGCGCCAGCAGCTTGGTCGGGGGGGCTAATGAAAAACTGTTTTTT
d_gene: .
j_gene: TRBJ1-4
v_gene: TRBV5-1
abundance: .

CDR3aa: CASSYGTGPSYNEQFF
CDR3nt: TGTGCCAGCAGTTACGGTACGGGACCTTCCTACAATGAGCAGTTCTTC
d_gene: .
j_gene: TRBJ2-1
v_gene: TRBV6-5
abundance: once

CDR3aa: CASTPSRAYGYTF
CDR3nt: TGTGCCAGTACCCCGTCCAGGGCATATGGCTACACCTTC
d_gene: .
j_gene: TRBJ1-2
v_gene: TRBV19
abundance: .

CDR3aa: CASSFRVNTEAFF
CDR3nt: TGTGCCAGCAGTTTCAGGGTTAACACTGAAGCTTTCTTT
d_gene: .
j_gene: TRBJ1-1
v_gene: TRBV28
abundance: few

CDR3aa: CASSILGNDYGYTF
CDR3nt: TGTGCCAGTAGTATTCTGGGGAATGACTATGGCTACACCTTC
d_gene: .
j_gene: TRBJ1-2
v_gene: TRBV19
abundance: .

CDR3aa: CASSPGTINYEQYF
CDR3nt: TGCGCCAGCAGCCCCGGGACAATTAACTACGAGCAGTACTTC
d_gene: .
j_gene: TRBJ2-7
v_gene: TRBV5-1
abundance: .

CDR3aa: CAISKNLVGDEQFF
CDR3nt: TGTGCCATCAGTAAGAATCTAGTTGGGGATGAGCAGTTCTTC
d_gene: .
j_gene: TRBJ2-1
v_gene: TRBV10-3
abundance: .

CDR3aa: CASSQDRGQPQHF
CDR3nt: TGCGCCAGCAGCCAAGATCGCGGTCAGCCCCAGCATTTT
d_gene: .
j_gene: TRBJ1-5
v_gene: TRBV4-3
abundance: few

CDR3aa: CAGSGRASRETQYF
CDR3nt: TGTGCCGGCAGCGGGAGGGCCTCCCGGGAGACCCAGTACTTC
d_gene: TRBD2
j_gene: TRBJ2-5
v_gene: TRBV6-5
abundance: .

CDR3aa: CASSTGDTEAFF
CDR3nt: TGTGCCAGCAGCACAGGGGACACTGAAGCTTTCTTT
d_gene: TRBD1
j_gene: TRBJ1-1
v_gene: TRBV6-5
abundance: .

CDR3aa: CASSLGGARGAGGYTF
CDR3nt: TGTGCCAGCAGCTTGGGTGGGGCGCGGGGGGCTGGAGGCTACACCTTC
d_gene: .
j_gene: TRBJ1-2
v_gene: TRBV5-6
abundance: once

CDR3aa: CASRGQIQETQYF
CDR3nt: TGCGCCAGCCGAGGACAAATACAAGAGACCCAGTACTTC
d_gene: .
j_gene: TRBJ2-5
v_gene: TRBV10-1
abundance: .

CDR3aa: CASSKGTSGTQVGELFF
CDR3nt: TGCGCCAGCAGCAAGGGGACTAGCGGGACCCAGGTCGGGGAGCTGTTTTTT
d_gene: TRBD2
j_gene: TRBJ2-2
v_gene: TRBV5-1
abundance: .

CDR3aa: CASRAYNSPLHF
CDR3nt: TGTGCCAGTAGGGCCTATAATTCACCCCTCCACTTT
d_gene: .
j_gene: TRBJ1-6
v_gene: TRBV19
abundance: .